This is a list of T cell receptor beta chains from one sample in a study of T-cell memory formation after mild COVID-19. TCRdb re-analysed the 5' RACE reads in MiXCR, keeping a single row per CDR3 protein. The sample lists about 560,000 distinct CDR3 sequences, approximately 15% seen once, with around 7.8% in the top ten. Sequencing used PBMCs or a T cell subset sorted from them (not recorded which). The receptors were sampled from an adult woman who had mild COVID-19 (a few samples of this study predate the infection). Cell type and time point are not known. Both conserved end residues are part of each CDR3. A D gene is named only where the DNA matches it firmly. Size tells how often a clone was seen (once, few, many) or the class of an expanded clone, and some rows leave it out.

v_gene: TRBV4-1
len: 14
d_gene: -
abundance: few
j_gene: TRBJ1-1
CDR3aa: CASSQGQMNTEAFF
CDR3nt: TGCGCCAGCAGCCAAGGCCAGATGAACACTGAAGCTTTCTTT

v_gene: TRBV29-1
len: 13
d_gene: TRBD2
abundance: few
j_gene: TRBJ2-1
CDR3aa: CSVFSGSNNEQFF
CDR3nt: TGCAGCGTCTTTAGCGGGAGCAACAATGAGCAGTTCTTC

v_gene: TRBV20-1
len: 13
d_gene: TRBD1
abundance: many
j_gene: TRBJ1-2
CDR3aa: CSARDRSNYGYTF
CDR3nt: TGCAGTGCTCGGGACAGATCTAACTATGGCTACACCTTC

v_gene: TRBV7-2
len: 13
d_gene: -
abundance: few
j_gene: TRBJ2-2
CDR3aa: CASRLARTGELFF
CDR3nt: TGTGCCAGCAGACTAGCCCGGACCGGGGAGCTGTTTTTT

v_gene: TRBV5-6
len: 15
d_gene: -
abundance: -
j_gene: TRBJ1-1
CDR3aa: CASSVRWTANTEAFF
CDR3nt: TGTGCCAGCAGCGTACGATGGACAGCTAACACTGAAGCTTTCTTT

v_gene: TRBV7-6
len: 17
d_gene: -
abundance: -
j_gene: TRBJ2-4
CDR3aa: CASSLVAQVGAKNIQYF
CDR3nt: TGTGCCAGCAGCTTAGTGGCCCAGGTAGGGGCCAAAAACATTCAGTACTTC

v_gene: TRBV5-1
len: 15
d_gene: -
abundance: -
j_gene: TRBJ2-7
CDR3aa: CASSTRGEQYYEQYF
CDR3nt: TGCGCCAGCAGCACCCGGGGCGAACAATACTACGAGCAGTACTTC

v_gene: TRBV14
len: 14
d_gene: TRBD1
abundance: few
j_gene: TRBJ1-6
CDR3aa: CASSLRTGDSPLHF
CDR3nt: TGTGCCAGCAGCCTTAGGACAGGGGATTCACCCCTCCACTTT

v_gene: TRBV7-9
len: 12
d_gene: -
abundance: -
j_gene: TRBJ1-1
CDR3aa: CASNRRNTEAFF
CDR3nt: TGTGCCAGCAATCGCAGGAACACTGAAGCTTTCTTT

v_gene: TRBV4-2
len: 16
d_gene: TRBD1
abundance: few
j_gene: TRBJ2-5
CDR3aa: CASSTGQGSTTETQYF
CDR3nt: TGTGCCAGCAGCACGGGACAGGGGTCCACGACGGAGACCCAGTACTTC